This TCR beta chain is from a study of T cell responses to AZD1222 COVID-19 vaccine. Findings and caveats of the study: Scientists sampled the repertoires only once the peak T cell response had passed.

As for this clone: The antigen remains unidentified.

The data were produced by immunoSEQ multiplex PCR, yet TCRdb's version contains in-frame clones alone and is incomplete. The sample comprises tens of thousands of clones, 70% to 90% of which are singletons, and around 1.3% rests with the top ten. Losses at the gene ends were 4 bases for V and 4 bases for J; bases not matched to a gene: 3. Germline loops: CDR1 SGHAT, CDR2 FQNNGV. This CDR3 is 15 amino acids long. This sequence originates from an adult who received the AZD1222 COVID-19 vaccine. The chain recombines TRBV11-2 with TRBJ2-3; 12 bases are shared with TRBD2. The material sequenced was peripheral blood, taken 28 days after the second AZD1222 dose. The CDR3 protein is CASSWTSGISDTQYF. The CDR3 DNA is TGTGCCAGCAGCTGGACTAGCGGGATTTCAGATACGCAGTATTTT.